The T cell receptor beta chain under discussion was sequenced for a study of blood T cell repertoires in COVID-19. Study background: Sites across the United States, Italy and Spain contributed samples from acute and convalescent COVID-19.

Sequencing was performed with immunoSEQ multiplex PCR; in TCRdb, only in-frame clones are kept and a portion is missing. The sample has around 200,000 clones, about 85% seen once. CDR1 MNHEY and CDR2 SVGEGT come from the germline V gene. The CDR3 runs 12 residues. V was clipped by 6 bases and J by 2 bases, with 6 bases between them. Specimen: PBMCs or T cells enriched from blood (not recorded which). This TCR came from a middle-aged man who had recovered from COVID-19. This chain joins TRBV6-2 or TRBV6-3 and TRBJ2-3; D unclear. The chain's CDR3 is CASSPSTDTQYF. The CDR3 region has the DNA TGTGCCAGCAGCCCCTCCACAGATACGCAGTATTTT.